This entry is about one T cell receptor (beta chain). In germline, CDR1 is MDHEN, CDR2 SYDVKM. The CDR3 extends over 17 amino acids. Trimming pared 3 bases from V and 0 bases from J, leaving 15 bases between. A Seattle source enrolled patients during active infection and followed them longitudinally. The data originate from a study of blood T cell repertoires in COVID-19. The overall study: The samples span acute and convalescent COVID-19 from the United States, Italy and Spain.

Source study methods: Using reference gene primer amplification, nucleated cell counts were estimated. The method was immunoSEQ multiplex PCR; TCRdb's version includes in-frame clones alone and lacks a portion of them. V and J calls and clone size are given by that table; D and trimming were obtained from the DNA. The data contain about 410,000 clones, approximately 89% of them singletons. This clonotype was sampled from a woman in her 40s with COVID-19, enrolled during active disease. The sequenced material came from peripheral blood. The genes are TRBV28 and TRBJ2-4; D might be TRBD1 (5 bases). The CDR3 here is CASSFGAHRAAKNIQYF. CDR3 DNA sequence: TGTGCCAGCAGTTTTGGGGCCCATCGGGCAGCCAAAAACATTCAGTACTTC.